Below, one T cell receptor beta chain is given with its context. Germline V gene lookup returns CDR1 SQVTM and CDR2 ANQGSEA. The CDR3 consists of 13 residues. Preparation of TRB cDNA libraries relied on 5' RACE carrying UMI labels. From its re-call of the 5' RACE reads, TCRdb lists each CDR3 protein once, without DNA. With roughly 100,000 distinct CDR3 sequences in the sample, the ten largest clones hold less than 1.1%. This sample stems from a study of CXCR3-negative and CXCR3-positive naive CD8 T cells. The chain uses TRBV29-1 and TRBJ2-7; the TCRdb call, TRBD1, lacks DNA for checking. The clonotype was recovered from a human donor in good health. Some clones in this sample may be carry-over from other donors' samples. The sequenced sample was naive CXCR3- CD8+ T cells from blood. Subset indicated: CD45RO-CCR7+CD27+CD95- naive CD8+ T cells lacking CXCR3 (TNR3-). This chain's CDR3 is CSVDRTGSDEQYF.